The T cell receptor beta chain described here comes from a study of blood T cell repertoires in COVID-19. Looked up from germline, CDR1 is MNHEY and CDR2 is SVGAGI. V gave up 5 bases and J gave up 6 bases; unmatched junction bases: 4. The CDR3 spans 13 residues. TCRdb's copy holds only in-frame clones and misses some; the assay was immunoSEQ multiplex PCR. Seen here are under 150,000 clones, approximately 88% observed once, and the top ten hold approximately 8.1%. The chain couples TRBV6-5 to TRBJ2-7; 10 nucleotides align to TRBD1. Material: peripheral blood. The TCR comes from a woman aged 40 to 50 with acute or convalescent COVID-19. Here the CDR3 reads CASSRGQGSEQYF. The CDR3 DNA follows: TGTGCCAGCAGTAGGGGACAGGGGAGCGAGCAGTACTTC.